This T cell receptor beta chain was observed in a study of T cell responses to AZD1222 COVID-19 vaccine. The data were produced by immunoSEQ multiplex PCR, yet TCRdb's version contains in-frame clones alone and is incomplete. In the table there are about 66,000 clones, 85% to 90% of which are singletons. General observations from the study: The repertoires were collected only after the peak T cell response.

Comments on this clone: What it binds is not known.

V was clipped by 1 base and J by 2 bases, with 12 bases between them. This CDR3 has 15 amino acids. Germline V gives CDR1 LGHNA, CDR2 YSLEER. The chain uses TRBV4-3 and TRBJ2-7; possibly TRBD1 for D (6 bases). This clonotype originated in an adult who received the MenACWY meningococcal vaccine as a control. Sequencing used peripheral blood, obtained 28 days after the second dose of the MenACWY control vaccine. CDR3 bases: TGCGCCAGCAGCCAAGGACAGGCCCCTACCTACGAGCAGTACTTC. This sequence encodes CASSQGQAPTYEQYF.